This T cell receptor beta chain originates from a study of cytomegalovirus exposure and HLA in healthy donors. Background on the study: It was reported in a later analysis that the same platform had been used for the roughly 130 validation repertoires as for the roughly 670 first-cohort repertoires. The study, taken as a whole, reports: Three chains tied to CMV proved CMV antigen-specific in vitro.

Only in-frame clones appear in the TCRdb table, and some are missing; sequencing was by immunoSEQ multiplex PCR. The sample has roughly 75,000 clones, just under 85% seen once. CDR1 SGHRS and CDR2 YFSETQ come from the germline V gene. J lost 5 bases, V lost 4 bases, and 10 bases had no gene match. CDR3 length: 15 amino acids. On this clone itself: Its antigen is not known.

Sequences were obtained from PBMCs. The chain links TRBV5-1 to TRBJ2-7; 9 bases agree with TRBD1. The TCR originated in a man aged 25 to 45 in good health and CMV-seronegative. The CDR3 DNA reads as TGCGCCAGCAGCCGTGACGGGACAGGGAGGCACGAGCAGTACTTC. It yields the protein CASSRDGTGRHEQYF.